This T cell receptor beta chain came from a study of OX40 agonist ivuxolimab in advanced cancers. The CDR3 loop spans 13 amino acids. The V end lost 4 bases, the J end lost 2 bases, and 9 bases lay between the germline ends. The V gene's germline CDR1 is LGHNA and CDR2 YSLEER. Profiling relied on immunoSEQ multiplex PCR, and the TCRdb table lists in-frame clones only, not all of them. Among about 48,000 clones listed, 83% were seen once. V gene TRBV4-3 combines with J gene TRBJ2-7, with unresolved D. This clonotype was sampled from an adult with an advanced solid tumor such as melanoma, head and neck, liver or kidney cancer. The sequenced sample was CD4+ or CD8+ T cells sorted from blood, obtained in a trial of the OX40 agonist ivuxolimab. DNA of the CDR3: TGCGCCAGCAGCCCGCAGGTGGCCTACGAGCAGTACTTC. Its protein is CASSPQVAYEQYF.